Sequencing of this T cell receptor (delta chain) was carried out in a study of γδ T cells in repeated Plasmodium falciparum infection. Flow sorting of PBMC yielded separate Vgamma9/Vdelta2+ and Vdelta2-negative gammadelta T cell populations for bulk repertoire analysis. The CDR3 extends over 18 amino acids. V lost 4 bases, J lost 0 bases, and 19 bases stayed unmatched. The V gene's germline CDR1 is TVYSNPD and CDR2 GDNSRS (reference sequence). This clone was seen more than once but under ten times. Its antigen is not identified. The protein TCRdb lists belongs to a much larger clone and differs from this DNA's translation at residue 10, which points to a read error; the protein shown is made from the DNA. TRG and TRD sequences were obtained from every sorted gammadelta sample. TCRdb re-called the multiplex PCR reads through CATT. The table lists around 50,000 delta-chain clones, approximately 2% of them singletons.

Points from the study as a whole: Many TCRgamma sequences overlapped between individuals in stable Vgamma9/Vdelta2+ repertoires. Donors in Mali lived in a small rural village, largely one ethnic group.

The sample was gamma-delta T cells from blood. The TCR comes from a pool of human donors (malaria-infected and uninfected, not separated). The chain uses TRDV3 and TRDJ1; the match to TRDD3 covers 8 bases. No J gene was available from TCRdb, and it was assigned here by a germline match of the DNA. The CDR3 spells CAYSSSDGGCTNTDKLIF. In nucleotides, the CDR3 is TGTGCCTATAGCTCTTCCGATGGGGGATGCACCAACACCGATAAACTCATCTTT.